This TCR beta chain was identified during a study of blood T cell repertoires in COVID-19. Study as a whole: Whether acute or convalescent, the COVID-19 samples came from the United States, Italy and Spain. T cells, B-cell-depleted T cells, or PBMCs provided the cDNA or gDNA that served as material.

Germline V gives CDR1 SNHLY, CDR2 FYNNEI. V lost 5 bases, J lost 4 bases, and 3 bases stayed unmatched. The CDR3 is 14 amino acids. In the original analysis: Reference gene primer amplification gave estimated nucleated cell counts. TCRdb's table, derived via immunoSEQ multiplex PCR, lists solely in-frame clones and lacks some. The V and J calls and clone size were taken over from that table, and D and trimming were inferred from the DNA. The sample contains some 200,000 clones, around 84% of which appear only once. This TCR derives from a man aged 25-45 years with active or convalescent COVID-19. The chain is built from TRBV2 and TRBJ1-5; TRBD1 matches at 9 bases. The sample comprised peripheral blood. The CDR3 nucleotides are TGTGCCAGCAGTTGGGACAGGGTAAATCAGCCCCAGCATTTT. The encoded protein is CASSWDRVNQPQHF. Based on the CDR3 plus reference TRBV2 and TRBJ1-5, the full variable domain is EPEVTQTPSHQVTQMGQEVILRCVPISNHLYFYWYRQILGQKVEFLVSFYNNEISEKSEIFDDQFSVERPDGSNFTLKIRSTKLEDSAMYFCASSWDRVNQPQHFGDGTRLSIL.